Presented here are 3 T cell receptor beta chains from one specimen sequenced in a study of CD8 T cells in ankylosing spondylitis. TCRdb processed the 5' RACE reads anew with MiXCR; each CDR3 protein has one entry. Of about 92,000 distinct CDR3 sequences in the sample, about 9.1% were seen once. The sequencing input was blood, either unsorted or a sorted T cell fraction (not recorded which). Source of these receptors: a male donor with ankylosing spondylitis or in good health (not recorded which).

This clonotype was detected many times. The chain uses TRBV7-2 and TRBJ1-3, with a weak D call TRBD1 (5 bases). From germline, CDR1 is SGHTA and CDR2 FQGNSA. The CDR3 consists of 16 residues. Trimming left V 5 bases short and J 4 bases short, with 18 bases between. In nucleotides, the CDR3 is TGTGCCAGCAGCGCCGAGGGGACCGGCCGGGGAAACACCATATATTTT. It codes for CASSAEGTGRGNTIYF.

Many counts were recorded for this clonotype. The CDR3 here is CASSTRTGRFNQPQHF. As DNA, the CDR3 is TGTGCCAGCAGTACCAGGACAGGCCGATTCAATCAGCCCCAGCATTTT. V and J are TRBV12-3 or TRBV12-4 and TRBJ1-5, with 7 positions matching TRBD1. The CDR3 sequence is 16 residues long. V dropped 5 bases and J dropped 3; count of bases not matched to a gene: 10.

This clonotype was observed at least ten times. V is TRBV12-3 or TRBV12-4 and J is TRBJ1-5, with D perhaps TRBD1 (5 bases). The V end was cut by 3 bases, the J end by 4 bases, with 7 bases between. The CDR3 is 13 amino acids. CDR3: CASSFRGNQPQHF. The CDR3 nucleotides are TGTGCCAGCAGTTTTAGGGGAAATCAGCCCCAGCATTTT.